This T cell receptor (beta chain) was sequenced for a study of OX40 agonist ivuxolimab in advanced cancers. Study background: Across the patients, intravenous ivuxolimab was delivered every 2 weeks at 0.01 to 10 mg/kg. Study-level findings and limits: CD8+ T cells were the subset that, on average, had more expanded clones than CD4+.

Measured with immunoSEQ multiplex PCR; TCRdb has only the in-frame clones, and not every one. The sample lists some 70,000 clones, roughly 90% seen once, with roughly 0.89% in the top ten. Sampled blood was obtained at baseline, cycle 4 day 1, and cycle 7 day 1. The CDR3 runs 11 residues. Germline CDR1 MNHEY, CDR2 SVGAGI. V lost 6 bases and J 5 bases, leaving 7 bases between the germline ends. Points on this clone: Its antigen is currently unknown.

This receptor was identified in an adult with an advanced solid tumor such as melanoma, head and neck, liver or kidney cancer. V usage is TRBV6-5 and J usage is TRBJ1-2; possibly TRBD1 for D (5 bases). This sample comprised CD4+ or CD8+ T cells sorted from blood, obtained in a trial of the OX40 agonist ivuxolimab. CDR3 region: CASRQGYGYTF. The DNA for the CDR3 is TGTGCCAGCAGGCAGGGATATGGCTACACCTTC.